The T cell receptor (beta chain) under discussion was sequenced for a study of T cell responses to AZD1222 COVID-19 vaccine. Study-wide results and limits: Of the AZD1222 recipients, only five to seven were seropositive at baseline.

About this clone: Its antigen is as yet unknown.

CDR3 length: 16 amino acids. From germline, CDR1 is SGHRS and CDR2 YFSETQ. The V gene end was trimmed by 1 base and the J gene end by 3 bases; junction bases not matched to a gene: 6. Some clones are missing from TCRdb's copy, which holds only in-frame ones; the method was immunoSEQ multiplex PCR. The table has 75,000 to 95,000 clones, roughly nine tenths seen once. This TCR came from an adult in good health. Sample: peripheral blood, taken on day 0 of MenACWY control vaccination. The chain employs TRBV5-1 and TRBJ2-1; the match to TRBD2 covers 8 bases. CDR3 region: CASSLTSGTVYNEQFF. In nucleotides, the CDR3 is TGCGCCAGCAGCTTGACTAGCGGTACGGTCTACAATGAGCAGTTCTTC.